What follows are 17 T cell receptor beta chains derived from one specimen sequenced in a study of CXCR3-negative and CXCR3-positive naive CD8 T cells. TRB cDNA libraries were made by UMI-labeled 5' RACE. Reprocessing the 5' RACE reads, TCRdb reports a single entry for every CDR3 protein and omits DNA. Its table lists more than 50,000 distinct CDR3 sequences. Sequenced material: naive CXCR3- CD8+ T cells from blood. Subset reported: CD45RO-CCR7+CD27+CD95- naive CD8+ T cells lacking CXCR3 (TNR3-). The receptors here all came from a human donor in good health. Some clones in this sample may be carry-over from other donors' samples.

The chain employs TRBV20-1 and TRBJ2-7; TCRdb selects TRBD2, and the lack of DNA leaves this call unchecked. Per the germline V gene, CDR1 is DFQATT and CDR2 is SNEGSKA (reference sequence). The CDR3 has 13 amino acids. Here the CDR3 reads CSALSGKVYEQYF.

The rearrangement joins TRBV11-1 to TRBJ2-1; no DNA is available, so the TRBD1 call from TCRdb remains unchecked. The CDR3 is made up of 13 amino acids. From germline, CDR1 is SGHAT and CDR2 FQDESV (reference sequence). CDR3 protein: CASSLVPGNEQFF.

The chain combines TRBV12-3 or TRBV12-4 with TRBJ1-6. This CDR3 has 16 residues. This CDR3 is CASSQTSHVTDSPLHF.

The gene calls are TRBV11-2 and TRBJ2-1; no DNA is available, so the TRBD1 call from TCRdb remains unchecked. Germline-derived CDR1 and CDR2 are SGHAT and FQNNGV. This CDR3 contains 16 residues. The CDR3 is CASSLVHTDRGDEQFF.

The CDR3 protein is CASSHMTGLTDTQYF. The chain employs TRBV7-9 and TRBJ2-3. CDR3 length: 15 residues. CDR1 and CDR2 (germline): SEHNR, FQNEAQ (reference sequence).

The gene calls are TRBV9 and TRBJ2-3; TCRdb proposes TRBD1, but this gene call is untestable without DNA. Germline V gene lookup returns CDR1 SGDLS and CDR2 YYNGEE. The CDR3 has 15 amino acids. This CDR3 reads CASSVGGSVEDTQYF.

The rearrangement uses TRBV28 and TRBJ2-7; TCRdb names TRBD2, which stays unverified in the absence of DNA. CDR1 is MDHEN, CDR2 SYDVKM, per germline. CDR3 length equals 19 residues. This CDR3 is CASSVVTKERERRFDEQYF. Using reference TRBV28 and TRBJ2-7 for the parts outside the CDR3, the full variable domain is DVKVTQSSRYLVKRTGEKVFLECVQDMDHENMFWYRQDPGLGLRLIYFSYDVKMKEKGDIPEGYSVSREKKERFSLILESASTNQTSMYLCASSVVTKERERRFDEQYFGPGTRLTVT.

V gene TRBV6-2 or TRBV6-3 combines with J gene TRBJ2-1; TCRdb lists TRBD2, though no DNA is available to test this call. Germline V gene lookup returns CDR1 MNHEY and CDR2 SVGEGT. The CDR3 has 12 amino acids. The CDR3 loop is CASTTTGTWQFF.

The chain combines TRBV9 with TRBJ2-1. The germline CDR1 and CDR2 sequences are SGDLS and YYNGEE. This CDR3 region has 17 residues. CDR3 amino acids: CASSPDRTTVSYNEQFF.

The chain combines TRBV6-5 with TRBJ1-2. The CDR3 runs 14 residues. In germline, CDR1 is MNHEY, CDR2 SVGAGI. The CDR3 spells CASSSPDPNYGYTF.

The chain couples TRBV27 to TRBJ2-7. This CDR3 spans 13 amino acids. Per the germline V gene, CDR1 is MNHEY and CDR2 is SMNVEV (reference sequence). The CDR3 spells CASSFRGSYEQYF.

The J gene is TRBJ2-2, the V gene TRBV28; TCRdb proposes TRBD1, but this gene call is untestable without DNA. This CDR3 has 16 amino acids. From germline, CDR1 is MDHEN and CDR2 SYDVKM. The chain's CDR3 is CASSLQGQGNTGELFF. Variable domain in full (rest from reference TRBV28 and TRBJ2-2): DVKVTQSSRYLVKRTGEKVFLECVQDMDHENMFWYRQDPGLGLRLIYFSYDVKMKEKGDIPEGYSVSREKKERFSLILESASTNQTSMYLCASSLQGQGNTGELFFGEGSRLTVL.

The CDR3 sequence is CASSESDPPYEQYF. The gene calls are TRBV7-9 and TRBJ2-7; TCRdb gives TRBD1 as the D gene, but with no DNA this cannot be confirmed. CDR1 and CDR2 (germline): SEHNR, FQNEAQ (reference sequence). The CDR3 runs to 14 residues.

The V gene is TRBV6-5, the J gene TRBJ1-1; no DNA is available, so the TRBD1 call from TCRdb remains unchecked. CDR3 length: 12 amino acids. Germline V gene data show CDR1 as MNHEY and CDR2 as SVGAGI. CDR3 region: CASSQWTGEAFF.

The chain has TRBV12-3 or TRBV12-4 and TRBJ2-2; the D gene TCRdb calls, TRBD1, cannot be checked with no DNA. This CDR3 comprises 14 residues. CDR3 sequence: CAMGTLLNTGELFF.

The chain has TRBV10-3 and TRBJ2-1; without DNA, the TCRdb call of TRBD2 cannot be checked. The germline gives CDR1 ENHRY, CDR2 SYGVKD. This CDR3 contains 14 residues. This CDR3 is CAISGPGLYNEQFF.

The rearrangement links TRBV12-3 or TRBV12-4 to TRBJ2-1; TCRdb names TRBD1, which stays unverified in the absence of DNA. The CDR3 loop spans 16 amino acids. The CDR3 region is CASSLVAGPLGHEQFF.